This T cell receptor (beta chain) was captured in a study of control samples from healthy donors and cancer patients. CDR3 size: 15 residues. Germline V CDR1 and CDR2: SGHTA, FQGNSA. V lost 8 bases and J lost 4, with 17 bases in between. Produced via immunoSEQ multiplex PCR; TCRdb's table is partial and in-frame only. The top ten clones hold about an eighth of a sample with 110,000 to 150,000 clones, approximately 94% of them seen once. Sequences were obtained from blood. This clonotype was sampled from a man aged 35 to 55 in good health. The chain has TRBV7-2 and TRBJ1-4, with D maybe TRBD1 (5 bases). CDR3 residues: CASSPNGGGNEKLFF. Written as DNA, the CDR3 is TGTGCCAGCTCCCCGAATGGGGGGGGTAATGAAAAACTGTTTTTT.